This T cell receptor beta chain was recorded in a study of shared T cell receptors in the human thymus. Libraries were prepared by immunoSEQ multiplex PCR; TCRdb keeps only in-frame clonotypes and omits some of them. The data hold about 730,000 clones, with around 85% observed a single time. From germline, CDR1 is SQVTM and CDR2 ANQGSEA. This CDR3 region has 13 residues. Trimming cost V 6 bases and J 4 bases; bases outside gene matches: 5. These data were also filed under a second study, of human thymus T cells. As reported in that work: Donors were healthy Finnish babies undergoing corrective operations for congenital heart defects. Thymic samples were excised during corrective heart operations. V and J gene usage appeared biased in thymic and blood repertoires.

The V gene is TRBV29-1, the J gene TRBJ1-2, with 10 bases lining up with TRBD1. Sequencing was carried out using thymocytes. This receptor was identified in a girl under two years old with a congenital heart defect. The DNA of the CDR3 is TGCAGCGTCCGGGACAGGGGCACCTATGGCTACACCTTC. Translating it yields CSVRDRGTYGYTF.